What follows describes a single T cell receptor (beta chain). This sample was included in a study of blood T cell repertoires in COVID-19. On the study more broadly: Samples of COVID-19 (acute and convalescent) were obtained from the United States, Italy and Spain.

Per the original data handling: Scientists estimated how many nucleated cells there were by amplifying reference gene primers. The data were produced by immunoSEQ multiplex PCR, yet TCRdb's version contains in-frame clones alone and is incomplete. Clonal size and the V and J genes are those of that table, whereas D and trimming came from the DNA. Here the sample spans under 250,000 clones, 81% being singletons. Trimming took off 1 base at V and 8 bases at J, with 6 bases between the two ends. CDR1 is SGHVS, CDR2 FQNEAQ, per germline. This CDR3 comprises 13 residues. The chain recombines TRBV7-8 with TRBJ1-6; no firm D call. The clonotype was recovered from a woman in her forties or fifties with acute COVID-19. The material sequenced was PBMCs or T cells enriched from blood (not recorded which). DNA of the CDR3: TGTGCCAGCAGCTTAGATGGCTATTCACCCCTCCACTTT. Protein sequence: CASSLDGYSPLHF.